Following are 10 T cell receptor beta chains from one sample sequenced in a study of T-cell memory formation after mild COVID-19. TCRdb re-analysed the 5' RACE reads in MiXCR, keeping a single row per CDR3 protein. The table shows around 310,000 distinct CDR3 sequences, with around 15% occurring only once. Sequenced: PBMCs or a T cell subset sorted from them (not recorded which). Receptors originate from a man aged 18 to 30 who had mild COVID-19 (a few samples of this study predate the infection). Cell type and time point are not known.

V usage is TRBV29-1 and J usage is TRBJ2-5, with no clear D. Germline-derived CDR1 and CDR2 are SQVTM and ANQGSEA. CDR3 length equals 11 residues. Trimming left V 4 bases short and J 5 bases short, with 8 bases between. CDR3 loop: CSVASAETQYF. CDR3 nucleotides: TGCAGCGTTGCCAGCGCCGAGACCCAGTACTTC.

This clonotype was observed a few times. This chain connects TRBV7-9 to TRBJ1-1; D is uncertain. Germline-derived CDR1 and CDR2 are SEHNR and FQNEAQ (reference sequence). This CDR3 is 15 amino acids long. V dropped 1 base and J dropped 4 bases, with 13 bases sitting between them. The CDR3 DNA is TGTGCCAGCAGCTTAGAGTTAAAGGGATCCACTGAAGCTTTCTTT. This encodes CASSLELKGSTEAFF.

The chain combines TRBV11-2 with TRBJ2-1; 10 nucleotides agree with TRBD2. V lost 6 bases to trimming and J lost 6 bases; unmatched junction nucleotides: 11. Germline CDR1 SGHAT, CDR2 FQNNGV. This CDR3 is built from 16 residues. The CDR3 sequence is CASRSVRTSGVNEQFF. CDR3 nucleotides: TGTGCCAGCAGGTCCGTTAGGACTAGCGGTGTCAATGAGCAGTTCTTC.

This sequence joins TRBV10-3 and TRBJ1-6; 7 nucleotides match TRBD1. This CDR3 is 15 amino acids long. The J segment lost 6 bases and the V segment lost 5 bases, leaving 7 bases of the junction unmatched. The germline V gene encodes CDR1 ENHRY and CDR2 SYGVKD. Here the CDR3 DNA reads TGTGCCATCAGTACCGCCGGGACAGTTAATTCACCCCTCCACTTT. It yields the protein CAISTAGTVNSPLHF.

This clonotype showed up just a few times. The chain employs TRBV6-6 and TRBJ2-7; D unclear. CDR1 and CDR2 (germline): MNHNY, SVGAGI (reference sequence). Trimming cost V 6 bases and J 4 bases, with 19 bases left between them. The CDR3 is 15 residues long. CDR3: CASSRPSPPLYEQYF. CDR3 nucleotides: TGTGCCAGCAGCCGGCCAAGCCCCCCCCTTTACGAGCAGTACTTC.

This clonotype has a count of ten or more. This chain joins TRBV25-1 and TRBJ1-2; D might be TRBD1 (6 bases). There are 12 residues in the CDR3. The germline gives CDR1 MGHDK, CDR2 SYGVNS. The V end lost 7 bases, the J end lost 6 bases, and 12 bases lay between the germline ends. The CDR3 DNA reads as TGTGCCAGCATGAACAGGGTTGATGGCTACACCTTC. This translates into CASMNRVDGYTF.

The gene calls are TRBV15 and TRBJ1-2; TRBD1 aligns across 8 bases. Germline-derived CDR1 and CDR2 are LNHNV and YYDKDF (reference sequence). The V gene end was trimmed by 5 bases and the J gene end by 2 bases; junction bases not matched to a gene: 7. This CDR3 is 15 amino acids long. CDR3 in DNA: TGTGCCACCAGCTTTTCACAGGGGGGGAACTATGGCTACACCTTC. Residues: CATSFSQGGNYGYTF.

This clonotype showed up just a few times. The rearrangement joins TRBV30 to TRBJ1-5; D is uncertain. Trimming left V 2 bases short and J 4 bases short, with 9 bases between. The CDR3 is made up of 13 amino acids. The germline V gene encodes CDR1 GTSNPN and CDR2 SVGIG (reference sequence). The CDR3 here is CAWSISSNQPQHF. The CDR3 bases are TGTGCCTGGAGTATCAGTTCTAATCAGCCCCAGCATTTT.

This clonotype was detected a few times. DNA for the CDR3: TGTGCCAGCAGTTTCAGCGGGGGGAATGAGCAGTTCTTC. Translation: CASSFSGGNEQFF. V and J are TRBV12-3 or TRBV12-4 and TRBJ2-1, with TRBD2 matching over 9 bases. This CDR3 has 13 amino acids. The V and J ends lost 3 bases and 7 bases, in that order; junction bases with no gene match: 1.

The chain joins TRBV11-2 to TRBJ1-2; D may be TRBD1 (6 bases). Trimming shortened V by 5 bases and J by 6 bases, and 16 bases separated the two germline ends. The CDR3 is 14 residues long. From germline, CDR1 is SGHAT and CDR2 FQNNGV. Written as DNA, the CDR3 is TGTGCCAGCAGCCTGCCAGGGAGGGGGGATGGCTACACCTTC. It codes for CASSLPGRGDGYTF. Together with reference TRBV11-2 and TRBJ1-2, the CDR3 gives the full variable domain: EAGVAQSPRYKIIEKRQSVAFWCNPISGHATLYWYQQILGQGPKLLIQFQNNGVVDDSQLPKDRFSAERLKGVDSTLKIQPAKLEDSAVYLCASSLPGRGDGYTFGSGTRLTVV.